The 20 T cell receptor beta chains given below trace back to one sample, sequenced in a study of blood T cell repertoires in COVID-19. Profiled with immunoSEQ multiplex PCR; TCRdb holds only in-frame clones, not every one. The data show tens of thousands of clones, 70% to 90% seen once. The sample was peripheral blood. These receptors were taken from an older woman with acute or convalescent COVID-19.

The gene calls are TRBV5-8 and TRBJ2-1; 7 bases line up with TRBD2. V shed 0 bases and J 8 bases; nucleotides not matched to a gene: 11. From germline, CDR1 is SGHTS and CDR2 YDEGEE. CDR3 length equals 16 residues. Here the CDR3 DNA reads TGTGCCAGCAGCTTGGAAGCGGGGAGTATAAGGGATGAGCAGTTCTTC. This encodes CASSLEAGSIRDEQFF.

The chain couples TRBV6-5 to TRBJ2-7, with 9 nucleotides matching TRBD1. The ends lost 10 bases at V and 4 bases at J; junction bases unmatched: 8. The CDR3 loop spans 13 amino acids. Germline assignment: CDR1 MNHEY and CDR2 SVGAGI. Here the CDR3 DNA reads TGTGCCACCGGGGGGACAGGGAGGTACGAGCAGTACGTC. This gives the protein CATGGTGRYEQYV.

This chain connects TRBV18 to TRBJ2-7; tentatively, D is TRBD1 (6 bases). The germline gives CDR1 KGHSH, CDR2 LQKENI. The CDR3 has 14 residues. The V end was cut by 3 bases, the J end by 6 bases, with 15 bases between. In nucleotides, the CDR3 is TGTGCCAGCTCACCTTCACAGGGCCCCGGCGAGCAGTACTTC. Translation: CASSPSQGPGEQYF.

This chain connects TRBV5-1 to TRBJ1-1; 10 bases fit TRBD1. This CDR3 comprises 16 residues. The J segment lost 0 bases and the V segment lost 5 bases, leaving 7 bases of the junction unmatched. Germline V CDR1 and CDR2: SGHRS, YFSETQ. The chain's CDR3 is CASSAGTGALNTEAFF. The CDR3 DNA follows: TGCGCCAGCAGTGCCGGGACAGGGGCATTGAACACTGAAGCTTTCTTT.

The chain is built from TRBV6-2 or TRBV6-3 and TRBJ1-2; 7 nucleotides line up with TRBD1. CDR3 length equals 15 residues. Unmatched junction bases numbered 10, after V lost 5 bases and J lost 4 bases. Germline loops: CDR1 MNHEY, CDR2 SVGEGT. The CDR3 DNA follows: TGTGCCAGCAGTCTCACGGAGGGGGCAGTCTATGGCTACACCTTC. This sequence encodes CASSLTEGAVYGYTF.

V gene TRBV7-9 combines with J gene TRBJ1-2; D gene ambiguous. V lost 5 bases to trimming and J lost 8 bases, with 21 bases between them. There are 15 residues in the CDR3. Germline values: CDR1 SEHNR, CDR2 FQNEAQ (reference sequence). CDR3 region: CASSPRLGPDSGYTF. The CDR3 DNA reads TGTGCCAGCAGCCCCAGGCTGGGCCCCGATTCGGGCTACACCTTC.

In nucleotides, the CDR3 is TGTGCCAGCAGCCAGGGACAGAGCTCTGGAAACACCATATATTTT. Residues: CASSQGQSSGNTIYF. The chain recombines TRBV11-2 with TRBJ1-3; 7 bases agree with TRBD1. The CDR3 runs to 15 residues. V was clipped by 5 bases and J by 0 bases; unmatched bases: 4. Germline CDR1 SGHAT, CDR2 FQNNGV.

The V and J genes are TRBV7-2 and TRBJ2-7, with a tentative D call TRBD1 (5 bases). The length of the CDR3 is 13 residues. Trimming cost V 2 bases and J 4 bases, with 9 bases left between them. The germline V gene encodes CDR1 SGHTA and CDR2 FQGNSA. The DNA for the CDR3 is TGTGCCAGCAGCTTATCTAGGGGTTACGAGCAGTACTTC. Its translation is CASSLSRGYEQYF.

The rearrangement uses TRBV5-4 and TRBJ1-3; D is perhaps TRBD1 (5 bases). The CDR3 covers 15 residues. Per germline, CDR1 SGHNT and CDR2 YYREEE (reference sequence). V shed 0 bases and J shed 2 bases, with 9 bases lying between them. The CDR3 coding sequence is TGTGCCAGCAGCTTGGGCGGGGGTACTGGAAACACCATATATTTT. Translated, it gives CASSLGGGTGNTIYF.

The CDR3 region is CASSLGRGATGGHF. CDR3 nucleotides: TGTGCCAGCAGCTTGGGGCGAGGTGCTACAGGGGGGCATTTT. The gene calls are TRBV5-8 and TRBJ1-5; the match to TRBD1 covers 8 bases. V trimming: 0 bases; J trimming: 15 bases; junction bases outside the gene matches: 11. Germline CDR1 is SGHTS and CDR2 is YDEGEE. CDR3 length: 14 residues.

V usage is TRBV7-2 and J usage is TRBJ2-7; TRBD1 matches 9 bases. The CDR3 length is 14 residues. V shed 5 bases and J 9 bases; nucleotides not matched to a gene: 11. Germline assignment: CDR1 SGHTA and CDR2 FQGNSA. The CDR3 nucleotides read TGTGCCAGCAGCCAGAGACAGGGGGAGGCCGTGCAGTACTTC. Encoded protein: CASSQRQGEAVQYF.

The count of this clone is one. The genes are TRBV10-1 and TRBJ2-5; perhaps TRBD2 as D (6 bases). Trimming took 3 bases from V and 4 from J, leaving 15 bases between them. CDR3 length: 15 amino acids. CDR1 WNHNN and CDR2 SYGVQD come from the germline V gene (reference sequence). CDR3 sequence reads: CASSDRTGGRETQYF. CDR3 coding DNA: TGCGCCAGCAGTGATAGGACTGGGGGGAGAGAGACCCAGTACTTC.

The rearrangement uses TRBV2 and TRBJ2-5, with TRBD1 matching over 10 bases. CDR3 length: 15 residues. CDR1 and CDR2 (germline): SNHLY, FYNNEI. Trimming took 4 bases from V and 0 from J; bases not matched to a gene: 2. CDR3 DNA sequence: TGTGCCAGCAGTGCGGACAGGGGGAACCAAGAGACCCAGTACTTC. Translating it yields CASSADRGNQETQYF.

The chain links TRBV7-2 to TRBJ1-2; possible D gene TRBD1, 5 bases. This CDR3 is built from 13 residues. Between the trimmed V and J ends, which lost 6 bases and 6 bases, there was a span of 14 bases. CDR1 and CDR2 (germline): SGHTA, FQGNSA. The CDR3 bases are TGTGCCAGCAGGAAAGGGCAAGGGGATGGCTACACCTTC. As protein: CASRKGQGDGYTF. Together with reference TRBV7-2 and TRBJ1-2, the CDR3 gives the full variable domain: GAGVSQSPSNKVTEKGKDVELRCDPISGHTALYWYRQSLGQGLEFLIYFQGNSAPDKSGLPSDRFSAERTGGSVSTLTIQRTQQEDSAVYLCASRKGQGDGYTFGSGTRLTVV.

The gene calls are TRBV28 and TRBJ1-2; TRBD1 might be the D (6 bases). V was clipped by 2 bases and J by 8 bases, with 12 bases between them. The CDR3 consists of 13 residues. The V gene's germline CDR1 is MDHEN and CDR2 SYDVKM. The CDR3 DNA is TGTGCCAGCAGTTTAGGGGGCGCTTGGGGCTACACCTTC. Protein product: CASSLGGAWGYTF.

J is TRBJ1-2 and V is TRBV5-1, with 8 positions matching TRBD1. The V gene's germline CDR1 is SGHRS and CDR2 YFSETQ. With V trimmed by 4 bases and J by 0 bases, 5 bases remained unmatched. This CDR3 spans 15 amino acids. CDR3 in DNA: TGCGCCAGCAGCCTTGGACAGGGAGCTAACTATGGCTACACCTTC. It translates to CASSLGQGANYGYTF.

V and J are TRBV7-3 and TRBJ2-3; D is uncertain. The CDR3 covers 14 residues. The V and J ends lost 2 bases and 6 bases respectively, with 12 bases between them. CDR1 is SGHTA and CDR2 is FQGTGA in the germline V gene. The chain's CDR3 is CASSLYGAMDTQYF. The CDR3 DNA sequence: TGTGCCAGCAGCTTATACGGAGCGATGGATACGCAGTATTTT.

CDR3 protein: CASSLLAGGTANEQYF. Here the CDR3 DNA reads TGTGCCAGCAGCTTATTAGCGGGGGGTACTGCAAACGAGCAGTACTTC. V gene TRBV7-2 combines with J gene TRBJ2-7, with TRBD2 matching over 10 bases. The V gene's germline CDR1 is SGHTA and CDR2 FQGNSA. J was trimmed by 5 bases and V by 2 bases; bases with no gene match: 9. This CDR3 is built from 16 residues.

The chain couples TRBV3-1 (or the pseudogene TRBV3-2) to TRBJ1-2; D not resolved. From germline, CDR1 is LGHDT and CDR2 YNNKEL (reference sequence). The CDR3 has 17 amino acids. The ends were cut back, 2 bases at V and 2 bases at J, with 18 bases in the middle. The CDR3 coding sequence is TGTGCCAGCAGCCAAAGTTACACCAGTGTATCAAACTATGGCTACACCTTC. Its protein product is CASSQSYTSVSNYGYTF.

This chain links TRBV4-3 with TRBJ1-2; TRBD1 agrees at 7 bases. V lost 3 bases and J lost 2; bases outside the gene matches: 0. The length of the CDR3 is 13 residues. Germline V gene lookup returns CDR1 LGHNA and CDR2 YSLEER. CDR3 DNA: TGCGCCAGCAGCCAGGACAGGAACTATGGCTACACCTTC. This translates into CASSQDRNYGYTF.